Presented here are 4 T cell receptor beta chains from one specimen sequenced in a study of blood T cell repertoires in COVID-19. Assay: immunoSEQ multiplex PCR; the TCRdb copy retains only in-frame clones and omits some. The data show some 220,000 clones, 75% to 85% seen once. Sequencing was done on a sample of peripheral blood. The source is a woman aged 70 to 79 with COVID-19, enrolled during active disease.

The genes are TRBV28 and TRBJ1-6, with 10 bases aligning to TRBD1. The CDR3 contains 15 residues. V was pared by 6 bases and J by 10 bases, with 9 bases of the junction left unmatched. Germline V gives CDR1 MDHEN, CDR2 SYDVKM. Here the CDR3 DNA reads TGTGCCAGCAGGGGGACAGGGGCCCAGGGGTCACCCCTCCACTTT. This codes for CASRGTGAQGSPLHF.

The chain combines TRBV19 with TRBJ1-2, with D possibly being TRBD1 (6 bases). Germline V gives CDR1 LNHDA, CDR2 SQIVND (reference sequence). The CDR3 spans 13 residues. Trimming removed 4 bases from V and 2 bases from J, with 8 bases in between. In nucleotides, the CDR3 is TGTGCCAGTAGTACTGGACAGAACTATGGCTACACCTTC. Translation: CASSTGQNYGYTF.

This clone was seen only once. The chain employs TRBV4-1 and TRBJ1-1; D unresolved. The V and J ends lost 5 bases and 0 bases respectively, with 7 bases between them. CDR3 length: 13 residues. CDR1 is MGHRA, CDR2 YSYEKL, per germline. The CDR3 nucleotides read TGCGCCAGCAGCGAGGCCATGAACACTGAAGCTTTCTTT. It encodes CASSEAMNTEAFF.

This sequence joins TRBV7-9 and TRBJ1-3, with 7 bases matching TRBD1. J lost 0 bases, V lost 5 bases, and 7 bases had no gene match. Germline loops: CDR1 SEHNR, CDR2 FQNEAQ (reference sequence). The CDR3 has 16 amino acids. CDR3: CASSKNRGSSGNTIYF. The CDR3 bases are TGTGCCAGCAGCAAAAACAGGGGATCCTCTGGAAACACCATATATTTT.